This TCR beta chain was captured by sequencing in a study of blood T cell repertoires in COVID-19. About the research overall: The samples span acute and convalescent COVID-19 from the United States, Italy and Spain. PBMCs, B-cell-depleted T cells, or T cells provided the cDNA or gDNA that made up the material.

Germline-derived CDR1 and CDR2 are SNHLY and FYNNEI. V was clipped by 9 bases and J by 3 bases, with 7 bases between them. This CDR3 region has 11 residues. As processed by the authors: Estimation of nucleated cell counts relied on the amplification of reference gene primers. Generated by immunoSEQ multiplex PCR, the TCRdb table keeps only in-frame clones and is missing some. V, J and clone size reflect that table, while D and trimming were determined from the DNA. Of 150,000 to 200,000 clones in the sample, over 80% were seen once. Patients from Seattle were sampled longitudinally, starting during active infection.

Sequenced material: peripheral blood. The TCR sequence derives from a man aged 30 to 45 with COVID-19, enrolled during active disease. The chain joins TRBV2 to TRBJ2-3; tentative D call: TRBD1 (6 bases). The DNA for the CDR3 is TGTGCCAGGCAGGGGACAGATACGCAGTATTTT. This translates into CARQGTDTQYF.